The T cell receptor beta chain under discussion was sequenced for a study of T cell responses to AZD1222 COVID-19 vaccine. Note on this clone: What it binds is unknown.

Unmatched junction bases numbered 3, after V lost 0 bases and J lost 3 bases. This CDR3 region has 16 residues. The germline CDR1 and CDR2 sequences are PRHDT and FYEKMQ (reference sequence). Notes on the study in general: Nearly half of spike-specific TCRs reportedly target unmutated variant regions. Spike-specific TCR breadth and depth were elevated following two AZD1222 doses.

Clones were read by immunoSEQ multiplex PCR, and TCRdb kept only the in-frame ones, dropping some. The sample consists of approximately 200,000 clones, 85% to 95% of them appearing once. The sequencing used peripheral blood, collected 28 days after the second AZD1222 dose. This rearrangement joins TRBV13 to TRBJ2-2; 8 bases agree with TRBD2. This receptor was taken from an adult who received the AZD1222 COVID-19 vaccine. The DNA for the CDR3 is TGTGCCAGCAGCTTAGGCGGGGGGGCCTACACCGGGGAGCTGTTTTTT. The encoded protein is CASSLGGGAYTGELFF.